Given below is one TCR beta chain in context. Its antigen is not identified. Some clones are missing from TCRdb's copy, which holds only in-frame ones; the method was immunoSEQ multiplex PCR. This table holds under 75,000 clones, roughly 70% found once. This entry is derived from a study of cytotoxic CD8 clonotypes in ibrutinib-treated CLL. On the study more broadly: The cohort had about a dozen relapsed/refractory and around 14 treatment-naive patients, roughly 17 IGHV unmutated. With a range of 6 to 36, the median treatment time before response samples were taken was more than 10 months.

General observations from the study: Treatment saw public clonotypes, which were uncommon, either contract or stay stable. Clonality rose at ibrutinib response, held steady in sustained remission, and fell toward baseline at progression.

CDR3 length equals 15 residues. V was cut by 0 bases and J by 4 bases, with 13 bases left in between. The germline gives CDR1 SGHRS, CDR2 YFSETQ. This TCR was sampled from a human donor with chronic lymphocytic leukemia. Specimen: PBMCs, collected after 12 months of ibrutinib treatment. The gene calls are TRBV5-1 and TRBJ2-5, with D possibly TRBD2 on 7 matching bases. The CDR3 spells CASSLGQRGGETQYF. For the CDR3, the DNA is TGCGCCAGCAGCTTGGGACAAAGGGGGGGAGAGACCCAGTACTTC.